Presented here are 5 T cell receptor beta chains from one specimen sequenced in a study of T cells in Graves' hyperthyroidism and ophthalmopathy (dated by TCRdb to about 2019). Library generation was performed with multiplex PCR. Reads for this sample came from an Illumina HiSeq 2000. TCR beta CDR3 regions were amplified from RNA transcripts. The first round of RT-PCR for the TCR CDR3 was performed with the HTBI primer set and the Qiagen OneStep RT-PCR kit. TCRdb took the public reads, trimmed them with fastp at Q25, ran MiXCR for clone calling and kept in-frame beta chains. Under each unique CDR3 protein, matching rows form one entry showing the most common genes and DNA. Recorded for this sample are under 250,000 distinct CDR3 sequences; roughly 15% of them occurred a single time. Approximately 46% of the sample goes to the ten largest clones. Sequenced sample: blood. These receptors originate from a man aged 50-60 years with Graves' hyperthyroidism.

CDR3 DNA sequence: TGTGCCAGCAGCTTATTTCAGGGGTCTTACACCGGGGAGCTGTTTTTT. Translating gives CASSLFQGSYTGELFF. V usage is TRBV7-8 and J usage is TRBJ2-2; the D gene is possibly TRBD1 (6 bases). Germline V gene data show CDR1 as SGHVS and CDR2 as FQNEAQ. This CDR3 contains 16 residues. Trimming cost V 2 bases and J 3 bases, with 13 bases left between them.

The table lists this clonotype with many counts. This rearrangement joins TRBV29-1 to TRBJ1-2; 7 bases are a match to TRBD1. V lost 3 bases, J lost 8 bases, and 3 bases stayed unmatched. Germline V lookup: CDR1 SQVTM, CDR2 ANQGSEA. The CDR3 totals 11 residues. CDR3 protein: CSVESGGGYTF. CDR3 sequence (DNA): TGCAGCGTTGAGTCAGGGGGAGGCTACACCTTC.

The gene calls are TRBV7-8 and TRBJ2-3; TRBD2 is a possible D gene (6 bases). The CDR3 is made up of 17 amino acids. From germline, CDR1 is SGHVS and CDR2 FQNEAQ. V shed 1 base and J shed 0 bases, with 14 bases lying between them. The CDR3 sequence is CASSLGGLATSTDTQYF. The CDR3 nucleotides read TGTGCCAGCAGCTTAGGAGGGCTAGCGACAAGCACAGATACGCAGTATTTT.

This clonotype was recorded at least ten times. The CDR3: CASSLGDRGVDTQYF. In nucleotides, the CDR3 is TGTGCCAGCAGTCTTGGGGACAGGGGAGTTGATACGCAGTATTTT. The rearrangement joins TRBV6-2 or TRBV6-3 to TRBJ2-3; 10 bases fit TRBD1. Germline loops: CDR1 MNHEY, CDR2 SVGEGT. The CDR3 totals 15 residues. With V trimmed by 5 bases and J by 6 bases, 8 bases remained unmatched.

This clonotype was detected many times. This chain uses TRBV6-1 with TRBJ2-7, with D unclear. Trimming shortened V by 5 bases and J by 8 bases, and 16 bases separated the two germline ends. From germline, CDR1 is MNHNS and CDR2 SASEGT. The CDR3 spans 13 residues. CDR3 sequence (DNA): TGTGCCAGCAGTTATCCGGACGGAGAACAGCAGTACTTC. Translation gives CASSYPDGEQQYF.